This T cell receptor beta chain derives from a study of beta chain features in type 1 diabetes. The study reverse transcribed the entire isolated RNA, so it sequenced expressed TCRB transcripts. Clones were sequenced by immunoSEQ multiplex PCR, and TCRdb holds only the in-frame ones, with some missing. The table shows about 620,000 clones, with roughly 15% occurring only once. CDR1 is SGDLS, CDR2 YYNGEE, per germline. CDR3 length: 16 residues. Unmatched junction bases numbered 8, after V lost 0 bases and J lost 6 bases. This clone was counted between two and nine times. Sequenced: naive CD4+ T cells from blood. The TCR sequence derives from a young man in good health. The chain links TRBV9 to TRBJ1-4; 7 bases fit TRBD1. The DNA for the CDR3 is TGTGCCAGCAGCGTAGAGCCGACAGGGTCGGATGAAAAACTGTTTTTT. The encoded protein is CASSVEPTGSDEKLFF. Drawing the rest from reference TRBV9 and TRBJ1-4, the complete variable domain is DSGVTQTPKHLITATGQRVTLRCSPRSGDLSVYWYQQSLDQGLQFLIQYYNGEERAKGNILERFSAQQFPDLHSELNLSSLELGDSALYFCASSVEPTGSDEKLFFGSGTQLSVL.